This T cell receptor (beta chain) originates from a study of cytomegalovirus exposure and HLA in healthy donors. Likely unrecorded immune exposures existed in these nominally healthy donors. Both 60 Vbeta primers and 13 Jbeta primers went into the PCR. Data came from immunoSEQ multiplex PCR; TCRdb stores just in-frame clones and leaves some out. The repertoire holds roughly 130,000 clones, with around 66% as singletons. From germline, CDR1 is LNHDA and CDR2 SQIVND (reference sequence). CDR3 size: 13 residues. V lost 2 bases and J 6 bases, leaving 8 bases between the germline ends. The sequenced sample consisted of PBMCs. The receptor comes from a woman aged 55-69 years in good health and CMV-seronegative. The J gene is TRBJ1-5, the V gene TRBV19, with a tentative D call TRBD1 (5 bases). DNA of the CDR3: TGTGCCAGTAGTATACCCAGGGCTCAGCCCCAGCATTTT. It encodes CASSIPRAQPQHF.